This TCR beta chain stems from a study of blood T cell repertoires in COVID-19. Study in general: The origin of the acute and convalescent COVID-19 samples was the United States, Italy and Spain. From T cells, B-cell-depleted T cells, or PBMCs came the material, which was cDNA or gDNA.

Per the original data handling: Quantification of nucleated cells was approximated via reference gene primer amplification. Sequencing used immunoSEQ multiplex PCR; TCRdb keeps in-frame clones, though not all of them. V, J and clone size are those of that table, while D and trimming were read from the DNA. The sample includes 200,000 to 250,000 clones, 88% of them seen just once. V was cut by 7 bases and J by 4 bases, with 13 bases left in between. The CDR3 runs to 13 residues. The V gene's germline CDR1 is SGHTA and CDR2 FQGNSA. Sequenced input: peripheral blood. The chain uses TRBV7-2 and TRBJ2-5, with D tentatively TRBD2 (6 bases). The TCR sequence derives from a man aged 65-85 years with acute or convalescent COVID-19. Here the CDR3 reads CASTVPGVETQYF. CDR3 nucleotide sequence: TGTGCCAGCACCGTCCCGGGAGTAGAGACCCAGTACTTC. Full variable domain (missing parts from reference TRBV7-2 and TRBJ2-5): GAGVSQSPSNKVTEKGKDVELRCDPISGHTALYWYRQSLGQGLEFLIYFQGNSAPDKSGLPSDRFSAERTGGSVSTLTIQRTQQEDSAVYLCASTVPGVETQYFGPGTRLLVL.